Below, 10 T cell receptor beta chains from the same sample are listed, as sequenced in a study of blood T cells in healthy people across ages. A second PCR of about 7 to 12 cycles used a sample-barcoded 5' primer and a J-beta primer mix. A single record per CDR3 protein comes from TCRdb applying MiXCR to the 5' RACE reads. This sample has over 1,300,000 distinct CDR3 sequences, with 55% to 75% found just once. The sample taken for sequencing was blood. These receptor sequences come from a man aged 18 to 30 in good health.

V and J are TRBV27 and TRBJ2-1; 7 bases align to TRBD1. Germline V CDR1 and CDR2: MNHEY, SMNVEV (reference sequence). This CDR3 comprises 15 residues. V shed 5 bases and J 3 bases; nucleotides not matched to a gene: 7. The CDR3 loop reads CASSKRDSLYNEQFF. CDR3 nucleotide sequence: TGTGCCAGCAGTAAACGGGACAGTCTCTACAATGAGCAGTTCTTC.

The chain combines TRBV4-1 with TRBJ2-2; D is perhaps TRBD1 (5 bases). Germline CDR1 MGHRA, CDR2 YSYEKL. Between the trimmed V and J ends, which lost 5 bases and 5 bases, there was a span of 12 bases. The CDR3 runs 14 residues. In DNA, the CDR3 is TGCGCCAGCAGCGGTCGAGACAGTACCGGGGAGCTGTTTTTT. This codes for CASSGRDSTGELFF.

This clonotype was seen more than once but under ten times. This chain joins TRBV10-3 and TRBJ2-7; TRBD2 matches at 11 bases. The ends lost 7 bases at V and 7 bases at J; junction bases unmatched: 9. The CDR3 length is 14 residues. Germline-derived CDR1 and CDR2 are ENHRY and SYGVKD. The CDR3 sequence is CAIMGLADNNEQYF. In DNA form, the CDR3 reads TGTGCCATCATGGGACTAGCGGATAACAATGAGCAGTACTTC.

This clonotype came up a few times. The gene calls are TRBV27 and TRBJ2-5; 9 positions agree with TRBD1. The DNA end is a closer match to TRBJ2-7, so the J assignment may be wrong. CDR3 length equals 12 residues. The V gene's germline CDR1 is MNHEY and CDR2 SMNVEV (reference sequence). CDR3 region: CASSGDRDEQYF. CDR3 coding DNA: TGTGCCAGCAGTGGGGACAGGGACGAGCAGTACTTC.

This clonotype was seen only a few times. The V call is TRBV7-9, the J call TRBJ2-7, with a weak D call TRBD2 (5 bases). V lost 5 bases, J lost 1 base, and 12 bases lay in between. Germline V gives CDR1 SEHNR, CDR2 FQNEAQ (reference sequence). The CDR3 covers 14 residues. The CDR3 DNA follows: TGTGCCAGCAGCCCACCTACTAGATCCTACGAGCAGTACTTC. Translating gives CASSPPTRSYEQYF.

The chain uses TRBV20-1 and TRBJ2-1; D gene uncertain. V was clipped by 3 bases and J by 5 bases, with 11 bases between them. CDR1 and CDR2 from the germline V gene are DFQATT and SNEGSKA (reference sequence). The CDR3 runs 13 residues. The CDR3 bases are TGCAGTGCTAGCCCCAGCGTCCACAATGAGCAGTTCTTC. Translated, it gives CSASPSVHNEQFF.

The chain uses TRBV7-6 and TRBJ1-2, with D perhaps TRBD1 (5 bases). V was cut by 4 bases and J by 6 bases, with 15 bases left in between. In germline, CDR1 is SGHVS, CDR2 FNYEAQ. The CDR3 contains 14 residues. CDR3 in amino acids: CASSSPGNPDGYTF. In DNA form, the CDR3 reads TGTGCCAGCAGCTCCCCAGGGAATCCCGATGGCTACACCTTC. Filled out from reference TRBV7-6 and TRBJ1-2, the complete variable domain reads GAGVSQSPRYKVTKRGQDVALRCDPISGHVSLYWYRQALGQGPEFLTYFNYEAQQDKSGLPNDRFSAERPEGSISTLTIQRTEQRDSAMYRCASSSPGNPDGYTFGSGTRLTVV.

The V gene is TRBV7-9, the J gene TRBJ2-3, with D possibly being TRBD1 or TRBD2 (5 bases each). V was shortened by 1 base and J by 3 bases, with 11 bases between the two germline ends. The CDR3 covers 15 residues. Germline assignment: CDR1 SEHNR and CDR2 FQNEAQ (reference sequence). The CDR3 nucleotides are TGTGCCAGCAGCTTAGGCTTCGGGGCTACAGATACGCAGTATTTT. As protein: CASSLGFGATDTQYF.

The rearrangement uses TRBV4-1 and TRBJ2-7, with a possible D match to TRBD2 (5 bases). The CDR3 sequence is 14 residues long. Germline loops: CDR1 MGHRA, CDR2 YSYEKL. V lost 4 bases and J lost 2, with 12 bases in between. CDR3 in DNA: TGCGCCAGCAGCCCCCAACTAGTTGCCTACGAGCAGTACTTC. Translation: CASSPQLVAYEQYF.

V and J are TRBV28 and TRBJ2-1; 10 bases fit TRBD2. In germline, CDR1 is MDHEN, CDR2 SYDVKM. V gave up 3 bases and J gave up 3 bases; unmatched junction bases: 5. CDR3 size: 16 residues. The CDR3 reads CASSFFWTSGYNEQFF. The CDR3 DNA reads TGTGCCAGCAGTTTTTTTTGGACTAGCGGCTACAATGAGCAGTTCTTC.